Listed below are T cell receptor beta chains from one sample, sequenced in a study of T cell responses to AZD1222 COVID-19 vaccine. Data came from immunoSEQ multiplex PCR; TCRdb stores just in-frame clones and leaves some out. The repertoire holds roughly 200,000 clones, with around nine tenths as singletons. The specimen was peripheral blood, collected 28 days after the second dose of the MenACWY control vaccine. The source of these receptors is an adult who received the MenACWY meningococcal vaccine as a control. Both conserved end residues are part of each CDR3. Fields, in order: V gene, J gene, CDR3 protein.

V: TRBV30
J: TRBJ1-4
CDR3: CAWSADRGEKLFF

V: TRBV30
J: TRBJ1-2
CDR3: CAWSVLQYYGYTF

V: TRBV5-1
J: TRBJ1-6
CDR3: CASSLGGQGASSPLHF

V: TRBV29-1
J: TRBJ1-2
CDR3: CSVEVLKGRGTDYGYTF

V: TRBV5-1
J: TRBJ2-2
CDR3: CASSLPSNTGELFF

V: TRBV7-9
J: TRBJ1-2
CDR3: CASSDRDFGYTF

V: TRBV3-1/TRBV3-2
J: TRBJ1-1
CDR3: CASSLTGGNTEAFF

V: TRBV6-1
J: TRBJ2-3
CDR3: CASSERVKGATDTQYF

V: TRBV30
J: TRBJ2-3
CDR3: CAWSAGLNTQYF

V: TRBV28
J: TRBJ1-4
CDR3: CASSSEDQDNEKLFF

V: TRBV18
J: TRBJ1-1
CDR3: CASSLTEGNTEAFF

V: TRBV5-1
J: TRBJ2-3
CDR3: CASSQEGENGDTQYF

V: TRBV19
J: TRBJ1-5
CDR3: CASSPQGGNQPQHF

V: TRBV7-2
J: TRBJ1-5
CDR3: CASSADGNQPQHF

V: TRBV7-2
J: TRBJ2-3
CDR3: CASSFPSRADTQYF

V: TRBV7-3
J: TRBJ2-7
CDR3: CASSLPKGGGPTSLLYEQYF

V: TRBV19
J: TRBJ1-2
CDR3: CASNKGRGPLEYGYTF

V: TRBV19
J: TRBJ1-6
CDR3: CASSMQGRTPLHF

V: TRBV6-2/TRBV6-3
J: TRBJ1-2
CDR3: CASSYLGQGPYTF

V: TRBV24-1
J: TRBJ1-2
CDR3: CATSDLQGTRGYTF

V: TRBV30
J: TRBJ2-7
CDR3: CAAGIASRDEQYF

V: TRBV19
J: TRBJ1-5
CDR3: CASSIGVTSGPQHF

V: TRBV7-3
J: TRBJ1-3
CDR3: CASSLTGGPGNTIYF

V: TRBV15
J: TRBJ1-2
CDR3: CATSRDLGQGRSGYTF

V: TRBV9
J: TRBJ1-4
CDR3: CASSVSGNEKLFF

V: TRBV19
J: TRBJ2-1
CDR3: CASSIAQGSYNEQFF

V: TRBV6-5
J: TRBJ1-1
CDR3: CASSFLSTEAFF

V: TRBV21-1
J: TRBJ1-1
CDR3: CASSSPGSRDTEAFF

V: TRBV24-1
J: TRBJ2-5
CDR3: CATSDPSGWTQYF

V: TRBV7-3
J: TRBJ2-5
CDR3: CASSSQGALGETQYF

V: TRBV3-1/TRBV3-2
J: TRBJ2-5
CDR3: CASSYSLETQYF

V: TRBV7-3
J: TRBJ1-1
CDR3: CASSLRDRFGEAFF

V: TRBV7-9
J: TRBJ2-5
CDR3: CASSLRGSGETQYF

V: TRBV28
J: TRBJ1-5
CDR3: CASRIQGAGPQHF

V: TRBV2
J: TRBJ2-2
CDR3: CASTPLPRDGELFF

V: TRBV7-8
J: TRBJ2-3
CDR3: CAGGLADTQYF

V: TRBV28
J: TRBJ1-5
CDR3: CASGDRAGQPQHF

V: TRBV24-1
J: TRBJ2-3
CDR3: CATSDPGRADTQYF

V: TRBV24-1
J: TRBJ2-3
CDR3: CATSDPRVSSTDTQYF

V: TRBV10-3
J: TRBJ1-1
CDR3: CAISASQGNTEAFF

V: TRBV20-1
J: TRBJ1-1
CDR3: CSASLVFENTEAFF

V: TRBV4-2
J: TRBJ2-1
CDR3: CASSQVGRGNEQFF

V: TRBV14
J: TRBJ2-1
CDR3: CASSQVTVYNEQFF